The rows below give T cell receptor beta chains drawn from one sample of a study of T cells expressing NK-cell markers. TCRdb reprocessed the 5' RACE reads, with one entry per CDR3 protein and no DNA. Its table lists about 430,000 distinct CDR3 sequences. The specimen was blood T cells: a sorted CD56 or NKG2C T cell subset, CD4+ or CD8+ T cells, or bulk PBMC T cells (not recorded which). Receptors originate from a woman in her 50s in good health. Each CDR3 is given with its conserved first and last residue.

>TRBV11-3|TRBJ2-2
CASSPRDRGWTGELFF
>TRBV21-1|TRBJ2-1
CASSKGSREAADNEQFF
>TRBV27|TRBJ1-1
CASQNRDRRNTEAFF
>TRBV5-4|TRBJ1-2
CASSSWGSYGYTF
>TRBV15|TRBJ2-3
CATSRDLRGVLADTQYF
>TRBV5-1|TRBJ2-1
CASSQISSYNEQFF
>TRBV7-9|TRBJ1-1
CASSAPVFGRDTEAFF
>TRBV11-2|TRBJ2-1
CASSPTSSGRNEQFF
>TRBV2|TRBJ2-1
CASSERSNYNEQFF
>TRBV7-9|TRBJ2-5
CASSPDVETQYF
>TRBV7-6|TRBJ2-3
CASSLGLAGDGTQYF
>TRBV27|TRBJ2-7
CASSPFGGATTYEQYF
>TRBV3-1|TRBJ2-3
CASSQEGDTQYF
>TRBV7-9|TRBJ2-1
CASSGGGKVNEQFF
>TRBV11-3|TRBJ2-1
CASSPRNDREQFF
>TRBV11-2|TRBJ2-1
CASSFYGRLNEQFF
>TRBV20-1|TRBJ1-1
CSAEDENTEAFF
>TRBV6-2/TRBV6-3|TRBJ2-1
CASSPLAGFYNEQFF
>TRBV5-1|TRBJ2-2
CASTGLENTGELFF
>TRBV5-6|TRBJ1-2
CASSFLGDNPNYTF
>TRBV5-1|TRBJ2-2
CASSFDRQYTGELFF
>TRBV7-2|TRBJ2-5
CASSTAVGETQYF
>TRBV4-1|TRBJ1-2
CASSLGIANYGYTF
>TRBV5-1|TRBJ2-2
CASSWGDSYTGELFF
>TRBV12-3/TRBV12-4|TRBJ2-3
CASRLAGATDTQYF
>TRBV29-1|TRBJ2-1
CSAVRYNEQFF
>TRBV28|TRBJ2-1
CASSFRSVRDNEQFF
>TRBV12-3/TRBV12-4|TRBJ2-7
CASSLRGDEQYF
>TRBV24-1|TRBJ1-4
CATSDSGTAKLFF
>TRBV3-1|TRBJ1-3
CASSQTDRGSGNTIYF
>TRBV5-1|TRBJ1-1
CASSLGTGENTEAFF
>TRBV3-1|TRBJ2-3
CASSQGTSGSADTQYF
>TRBV19|TRBJ2-5
CASSSPRDFQETQYF
>TRBV7-2|TRBJ2-2
CASSLTGTSGVNTGELFF
>TRBV11-3|TRBJ2-1
CASSPGAGLIYNEQFF
>TRBV12-3/TRBV12-4|TRBJ1-2
CASTRIGGYTF
>TRBV5-1|TRBJ2-3
CASSLKGLAFSIDTQYF
>TRBV30|TRBJ2-1
CAWNQGGNEQFF
>TRBV2|TRBJ2-3
CASRPTGTTDTQYF
>TRBV11-2|TRBJ2-3
CASSPVRGGEGTDTQYF
>TRBV5-5|TRBJ1-1
CASRRGRGTSSTEAFF
>TRBV5-1|TRBJ2-1
CASSDGLLNEQFF
>TRBV6-5|TRBJ2-3
CASRRDPTEDTQYF
>TRBV6-5|TRBJ2-7
CASRPTSGSISYEQYF
>TRBV20-1|TRBJ2-1
CSARRPGGNEQFF